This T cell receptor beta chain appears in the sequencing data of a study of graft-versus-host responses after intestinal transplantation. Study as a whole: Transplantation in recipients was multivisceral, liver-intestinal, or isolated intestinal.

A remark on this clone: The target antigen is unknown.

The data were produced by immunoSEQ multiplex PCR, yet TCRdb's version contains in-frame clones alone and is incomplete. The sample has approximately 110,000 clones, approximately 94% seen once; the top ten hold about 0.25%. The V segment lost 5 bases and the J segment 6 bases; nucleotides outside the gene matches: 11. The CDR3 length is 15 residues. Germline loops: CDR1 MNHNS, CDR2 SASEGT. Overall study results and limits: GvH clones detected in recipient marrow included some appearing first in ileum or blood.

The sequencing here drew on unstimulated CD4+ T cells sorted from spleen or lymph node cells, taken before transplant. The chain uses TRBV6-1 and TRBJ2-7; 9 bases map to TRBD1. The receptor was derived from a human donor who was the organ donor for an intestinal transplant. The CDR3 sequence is CASSSTGGARGEQYF. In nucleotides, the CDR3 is TGTGCCAGCAGTTCTACAGGGGGCGCAAGGGGCGAGCAGTACTTC.